The clone carrying this TCR beta chain was counted a few times. Its antigen is undetermined. These data originate in a study of response to subunit inactivated influenza vaccine. Study-level findings and limits: Few new T cells, the authors suggested, are recruited by each seasonal influenza vaccination.

This CDR3 region has 15 residues. Germline V CDR1 and CDR2: SGHKS, YYEKEE (reference sequence). The V end was cut by 3 bases, the J end by 1 base, with 10 bases between. TCRdb re-derived calls from the RT-PCR reads in MiXCR, one entry per CDR3 protein. The sample has 200,000 to 250,000 distinct CDR3 sequences; 9% to 15% are singletons. The specimen comprised non-naive T cells sorted from PBMCs, sampled 14 days before vaccination. The V gene is TRBV5-5, the J gene TRBJ2-2, with no clear D. The source is a man aged 45-65 years who received an inactivated influenza vaccine. The CDR3: CASSYGAMNTGELFF. CDR3 DNA: TGTGCCAGCAGCTACGGAGCAATGAACACCGGGGAGCTGTTTTTT.